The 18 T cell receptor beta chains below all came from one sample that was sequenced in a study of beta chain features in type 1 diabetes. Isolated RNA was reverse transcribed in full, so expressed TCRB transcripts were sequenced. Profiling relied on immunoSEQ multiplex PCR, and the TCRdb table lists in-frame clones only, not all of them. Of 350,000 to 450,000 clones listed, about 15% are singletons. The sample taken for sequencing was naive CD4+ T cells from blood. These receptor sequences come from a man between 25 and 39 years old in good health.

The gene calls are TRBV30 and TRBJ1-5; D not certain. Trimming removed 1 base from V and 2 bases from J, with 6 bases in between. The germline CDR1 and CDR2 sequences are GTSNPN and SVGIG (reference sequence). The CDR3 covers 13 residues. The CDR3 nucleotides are TGTGCCTGGAGTGGGGCAGGCAATCAGCCCCAGCATTTT. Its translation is CAWSGAGNQPQHF.

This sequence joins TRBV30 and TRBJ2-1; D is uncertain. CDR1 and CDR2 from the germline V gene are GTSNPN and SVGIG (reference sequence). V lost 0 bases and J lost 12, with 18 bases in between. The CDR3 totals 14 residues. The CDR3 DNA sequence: TGTGCCTGGAGTGTCCAGCCGGGCTTGGTCGGGCAGTTCTTC. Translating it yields CAWSVQPGLVGQFF.

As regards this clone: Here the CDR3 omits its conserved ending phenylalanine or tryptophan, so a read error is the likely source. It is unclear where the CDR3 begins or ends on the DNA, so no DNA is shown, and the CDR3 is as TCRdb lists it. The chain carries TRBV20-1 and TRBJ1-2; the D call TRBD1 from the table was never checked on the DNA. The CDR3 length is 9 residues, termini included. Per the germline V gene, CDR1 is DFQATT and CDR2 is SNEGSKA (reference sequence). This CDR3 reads CSARDLDRG.

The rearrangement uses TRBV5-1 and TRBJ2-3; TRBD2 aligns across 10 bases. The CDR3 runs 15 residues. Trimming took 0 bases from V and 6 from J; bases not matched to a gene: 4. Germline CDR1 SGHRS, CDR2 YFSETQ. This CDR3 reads CASSLGLAGGDTQYF. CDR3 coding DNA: TGCGCCAGCAGCTTGGGACTAGCGGGCGGGGATACGCAGTATTTT.

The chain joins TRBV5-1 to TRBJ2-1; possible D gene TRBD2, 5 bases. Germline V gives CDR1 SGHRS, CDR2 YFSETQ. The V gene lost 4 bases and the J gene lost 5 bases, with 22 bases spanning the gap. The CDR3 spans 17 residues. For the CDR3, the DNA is TGCGCCAGCAGCACTCAACAACGGAGGCCGAGTAACAATGAGCAGTTCTTC. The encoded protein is CASSTQQRRPSNNEQFF.

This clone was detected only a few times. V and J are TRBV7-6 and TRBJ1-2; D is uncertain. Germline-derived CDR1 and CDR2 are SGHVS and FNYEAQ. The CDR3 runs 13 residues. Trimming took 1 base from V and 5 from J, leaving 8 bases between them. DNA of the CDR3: TGTGCCAGCAGCTTAGGGTCTGTTTATGGCTACACCTTC. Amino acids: CASSLGSVYGYTF.

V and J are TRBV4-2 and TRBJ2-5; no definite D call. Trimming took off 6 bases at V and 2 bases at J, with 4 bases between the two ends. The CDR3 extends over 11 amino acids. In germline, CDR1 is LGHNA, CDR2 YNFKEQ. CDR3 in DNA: TGTGCCAGCAGTGATCAAGAGACCCAGTACTTC. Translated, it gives CASSDQETQYF.

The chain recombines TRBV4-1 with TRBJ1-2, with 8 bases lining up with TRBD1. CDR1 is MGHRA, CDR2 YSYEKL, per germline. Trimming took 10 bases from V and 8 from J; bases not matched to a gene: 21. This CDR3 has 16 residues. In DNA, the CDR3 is TGCGCCACCACCACGGGTCCCGGACAGGGAAACTGGGGCTACACCTTC. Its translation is CATTTGPGQGNWGYTF.

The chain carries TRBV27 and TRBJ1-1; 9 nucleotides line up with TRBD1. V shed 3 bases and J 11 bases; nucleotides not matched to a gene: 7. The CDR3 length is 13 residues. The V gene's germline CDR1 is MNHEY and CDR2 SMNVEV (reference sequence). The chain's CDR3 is CASSFRDRDKAFF. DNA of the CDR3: TGTGCCAGCAGTTTCCGGGACAGGGACAAGGCTTTCTTT.

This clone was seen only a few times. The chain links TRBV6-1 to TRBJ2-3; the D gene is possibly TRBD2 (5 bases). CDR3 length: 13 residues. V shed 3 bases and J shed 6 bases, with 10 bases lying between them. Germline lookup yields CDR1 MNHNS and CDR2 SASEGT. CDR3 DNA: TGTGCCAGCAGTGATACTAGGAAGGATACGCAGTATTTT. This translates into CASSDTRKDTQYF.

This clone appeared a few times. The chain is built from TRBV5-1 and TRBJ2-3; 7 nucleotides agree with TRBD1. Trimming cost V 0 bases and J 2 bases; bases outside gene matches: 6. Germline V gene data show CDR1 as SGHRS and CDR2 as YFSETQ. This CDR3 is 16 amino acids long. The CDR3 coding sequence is TGCGCCAGCAGCTTGGGCAGGGACAGCTACACAGATACGCAGTATTTT. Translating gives CASSLGRDSYTDTQYF. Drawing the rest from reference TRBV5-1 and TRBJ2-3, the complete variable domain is KAGVTQTPRYLIKTRGQQVTLSCSPISGHRSVSWYQQTPGQGLQFLFEYFSETQRNKGNFPGRFSGRQFSNSRSEMNVSTLELGDSALYLCASSLGRDSYTDTQYFGPGTRLTVL.

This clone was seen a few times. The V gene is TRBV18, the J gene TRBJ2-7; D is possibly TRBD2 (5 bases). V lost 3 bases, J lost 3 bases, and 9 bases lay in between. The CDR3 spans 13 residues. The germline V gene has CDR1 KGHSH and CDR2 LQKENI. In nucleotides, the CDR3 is TGTGCCAGCTCACCTAGCGATTACTACGAGCAGTACGTC. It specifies CASSPSDYYEQYV.

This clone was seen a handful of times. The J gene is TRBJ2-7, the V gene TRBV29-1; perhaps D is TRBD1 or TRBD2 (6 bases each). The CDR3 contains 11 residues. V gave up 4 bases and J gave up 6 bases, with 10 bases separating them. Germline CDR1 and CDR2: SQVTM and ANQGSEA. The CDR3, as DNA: TGCAGCGTTGGAGGGGGGTTCGAGCAGTACTTC. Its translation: CSVGGGFEQYF.

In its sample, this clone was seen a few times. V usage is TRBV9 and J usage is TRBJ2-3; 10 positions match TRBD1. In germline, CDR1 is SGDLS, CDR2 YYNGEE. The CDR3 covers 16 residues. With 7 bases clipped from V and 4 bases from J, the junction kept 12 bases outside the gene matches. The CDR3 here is CASSALGQGVADTQYF. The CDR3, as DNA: TGTGCCAGCTCAGCCCTTGGACAGGGGGTCGCAGATACGCAGTATTTT.

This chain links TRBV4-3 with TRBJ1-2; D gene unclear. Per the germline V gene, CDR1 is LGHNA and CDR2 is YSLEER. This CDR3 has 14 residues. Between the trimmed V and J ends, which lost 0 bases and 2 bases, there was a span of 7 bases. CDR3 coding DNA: TGCGCCAGCAGCCAAGATACCAGGAACTATGGCTACACCTTC. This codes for CASSQDTRNYGYTF.

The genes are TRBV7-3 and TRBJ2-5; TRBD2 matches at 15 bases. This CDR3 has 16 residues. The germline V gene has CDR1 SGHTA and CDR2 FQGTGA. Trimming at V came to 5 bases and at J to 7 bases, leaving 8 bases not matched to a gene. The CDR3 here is CASSPGTSGRKWTQYF. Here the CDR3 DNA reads TGTGCCAGCAGCCCCGGGACTAGCGGGAGGAAATGGACCCAGTACTTC.

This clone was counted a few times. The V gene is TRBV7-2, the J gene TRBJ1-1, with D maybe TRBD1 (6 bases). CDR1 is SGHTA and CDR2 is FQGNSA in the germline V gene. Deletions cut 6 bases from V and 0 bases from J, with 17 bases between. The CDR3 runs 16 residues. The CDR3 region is CASRGGRGVMNTEAFF. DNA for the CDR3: TGTGCCAGCAGGGGAGGCAGGGGAGTTATGAACACTGAAGCTTTCTTT.

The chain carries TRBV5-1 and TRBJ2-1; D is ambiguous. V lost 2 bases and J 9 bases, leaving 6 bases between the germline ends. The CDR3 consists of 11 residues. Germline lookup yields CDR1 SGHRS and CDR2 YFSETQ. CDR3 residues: CASSFIGEQFF. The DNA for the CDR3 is TGCGCCAGCAGCTTTATTGGTGAGCAGTTCTTC.